This T cell receptor beta chain was retrieved from a study of blood T cells in healthy people across ages. A J-beta primer mix and a sample-barcoded 5' primer were used in a second PCR of roughly 6 to 11 cycles. TCRdb re-called the 5' RACE reads through MiXCR, storing one row per CDR3 protein. This sample carries about a million distinct CDR3 sequences, about 48% of them seen once, and the ten largest clones take roughly 12%. The CDR3 is 14 amino acids. Germline assignment: CDR1 SGHTA and CDR2 FQGNSA. Trimming took 5 bases from V and 5 from J; bases not matched to a gene: 8. The TCR originated in a man aged 30 to 45 in good health. The chain carries TRBV7-2 and TRBJ1-2; TRBD1 aligns across 7 bases. What was sequenced was blood. In DNA, the CDR3 is TGTGCCAGCAGCGGCCACGGGACAGTTTATGGCTACACCTTC. Its translation: CASSGHGTVYGYTF. The whole variable domain, remainder taken from reference TRBV7-2 and TRBJ1-2, is GAGVSQSPSNKVTEKGKDVELRCDPISGHTALYWYRQSLGQGLEFLIYFQGNSAPDKSGLPSDRFSAERTGGSVSTLTIQRTQQEDSAVYLCASSGHGTVYGYTFGSGTRLTVV.